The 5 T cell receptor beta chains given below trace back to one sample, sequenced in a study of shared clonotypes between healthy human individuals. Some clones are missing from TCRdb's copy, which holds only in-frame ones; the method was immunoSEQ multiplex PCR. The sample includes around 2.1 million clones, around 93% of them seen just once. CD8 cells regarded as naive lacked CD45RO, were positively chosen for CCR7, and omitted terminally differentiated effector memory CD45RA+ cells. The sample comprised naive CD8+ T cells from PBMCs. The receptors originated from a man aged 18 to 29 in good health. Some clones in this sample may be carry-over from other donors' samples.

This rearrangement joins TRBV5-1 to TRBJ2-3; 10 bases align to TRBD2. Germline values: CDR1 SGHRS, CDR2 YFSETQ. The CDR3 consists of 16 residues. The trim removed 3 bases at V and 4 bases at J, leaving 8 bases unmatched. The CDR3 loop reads CASSSIASGSADTQYF. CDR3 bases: TGCGCCAGCAGCTCCATCGCTAGCGGGAGTGCAGATACGCAGTATTTT.

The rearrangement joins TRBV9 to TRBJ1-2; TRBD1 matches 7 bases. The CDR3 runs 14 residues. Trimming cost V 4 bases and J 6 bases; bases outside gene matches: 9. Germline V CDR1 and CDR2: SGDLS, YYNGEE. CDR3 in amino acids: CASSPRTGRDGYTF. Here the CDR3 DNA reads TGTGCCAGCAGCCCCCGGACAGGCAGAGATGGCTACACCTTC.

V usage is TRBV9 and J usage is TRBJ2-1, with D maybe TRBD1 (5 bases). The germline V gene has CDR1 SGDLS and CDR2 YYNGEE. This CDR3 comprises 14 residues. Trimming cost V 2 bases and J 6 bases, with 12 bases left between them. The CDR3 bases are TGTGCCAGCAGCGTCCCTGGGGCTCCCAATGAGCAGTTCTTC. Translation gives CASSVPGAPNEQFF.

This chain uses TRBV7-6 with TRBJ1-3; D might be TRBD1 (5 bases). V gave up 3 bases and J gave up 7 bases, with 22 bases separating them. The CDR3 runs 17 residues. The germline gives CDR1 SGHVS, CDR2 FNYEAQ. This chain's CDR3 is CASSFGPRTTPGNTIYF. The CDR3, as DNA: TGTGCCAGCAGCTTTGGGCCGAGGACAACCCCGGGGAACACCATATATTTT.

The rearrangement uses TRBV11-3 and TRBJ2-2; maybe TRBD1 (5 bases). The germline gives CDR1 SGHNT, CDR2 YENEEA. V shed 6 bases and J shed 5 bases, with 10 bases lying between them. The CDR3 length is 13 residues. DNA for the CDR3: TGTGCCAGCAGTCCGACAGTGACCGGGGAGCTGTTTTTT. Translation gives CASSPTVTGELFF.